In its sample, the clone carrying this T cell receptor (beta chain) was seen many times. Its antigen is not known. The CDR3 contains 14 residues. Germline assignment: CDR1 MNHEY and CDR2 SVGEGT. V lost 7 bases, J lost 0 bases, and 13 bases lay in between. In TCRdb, the 5' RACE reads were re-called with MiXCR into one record per CDR3 protein. The sample has around 330,000 distinct CDR3 sequences, approximately 10% seen once. The data were obtained in a study of CD8 T cells in ankylosing spondylitis. Study-wide results and limits: Blood from ankylosing spondylitis patients appeared to carry a characteristic roughly eight-variant TCR beta motif.

The TCR comes from a female donor with ankylosing spondylitis or in good health (not recorded which). The sample consisted of blood, either unsorted or a sorted T cell fraction (not recorded which). This chain links TRBV6-2 or TRBV6-3 with TRBJ2-7, with no clear D. The CDR3 is CASTQTWDSYEQYF. For the CDR3, the DNA is TGTGCCAGCACCCAAACTTGGGACTCCTACGAGCAGTACTTC.